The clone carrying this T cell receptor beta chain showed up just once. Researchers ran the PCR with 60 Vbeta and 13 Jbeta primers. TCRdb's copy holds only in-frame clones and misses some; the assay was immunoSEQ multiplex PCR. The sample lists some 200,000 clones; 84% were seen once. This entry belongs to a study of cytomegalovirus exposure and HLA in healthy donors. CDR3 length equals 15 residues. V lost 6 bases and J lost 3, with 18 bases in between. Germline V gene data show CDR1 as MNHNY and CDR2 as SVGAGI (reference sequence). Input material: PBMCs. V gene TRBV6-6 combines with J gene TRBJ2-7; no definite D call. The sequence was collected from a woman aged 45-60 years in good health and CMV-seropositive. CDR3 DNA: TGTGCCAGCAGGCAAAATGAAGGAGTGTACTACGAGCAGTACTTC. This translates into CASRQNEGVYYEQYF.